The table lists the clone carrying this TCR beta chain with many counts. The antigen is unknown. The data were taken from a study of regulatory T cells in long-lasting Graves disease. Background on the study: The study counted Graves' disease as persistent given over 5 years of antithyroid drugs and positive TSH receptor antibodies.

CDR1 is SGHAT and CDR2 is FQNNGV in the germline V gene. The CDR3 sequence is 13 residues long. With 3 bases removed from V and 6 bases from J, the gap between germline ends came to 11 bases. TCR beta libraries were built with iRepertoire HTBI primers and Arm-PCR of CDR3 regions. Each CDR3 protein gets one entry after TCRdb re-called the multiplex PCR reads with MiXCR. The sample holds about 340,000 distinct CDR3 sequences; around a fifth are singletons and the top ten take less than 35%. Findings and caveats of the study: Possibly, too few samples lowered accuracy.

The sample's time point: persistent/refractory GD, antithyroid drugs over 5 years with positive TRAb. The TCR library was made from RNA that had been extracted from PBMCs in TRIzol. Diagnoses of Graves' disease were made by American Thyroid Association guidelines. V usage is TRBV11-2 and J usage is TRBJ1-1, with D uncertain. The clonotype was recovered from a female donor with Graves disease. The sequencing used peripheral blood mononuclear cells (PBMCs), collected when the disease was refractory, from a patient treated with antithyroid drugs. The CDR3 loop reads CASSLRRTAEAFF. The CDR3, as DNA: TGTGCCAGCAGCTTGAGGCGGACGGCTGAAGCTTTCTTT.